These 4 T cell receptor beta chains share one sample of origin, sequenced in a study of T-cell reconstitution after alpha-beta-depleted transplantation in children. Unique molecular identifiers were used to barcode this TCRbeta library. MiXCR, run by TCRdb on the PCR reads, gives a single entry per CDR3 protein. The sample comprises about 290,000 distinct CDR3 sequences, 9.5% to 13% of which are singletons, and less than 9% rests with the top ten. Sample: PBMCs, taken before TCRalphabeta/CD19-depleted stem cell transplant. These receptors all come from a boy less than two years old with acute myeloid leukemia, due to receive a stem cell transplant.

In this sample, this clonotype turned up many times. The chain couples TRBV28 to TRBJ2-7, with a weak D call TRBD1 (5 bases). Germline V gives CDR1 MDHEN, CDR2 SYDVKM. There are 14 residues in the CDR3. V gave up 2 bases and J gave up 2 bases, with 10 bases separating them. Written as DNA, the CDR3 is TGTGCCAGCAGTTTAGGTCGCAGGGCCTACGAGCAGTACTTC. Its translation: CASSLGRRAYEQYF.

This clonotype was detected many times. One end of the junction does not line up with germline, which may come from a read error. The chain has TRBV5-4 and TRBJ2-5; a weak D match, TRBD2 (5 bases). CDR1 SGHNT and CDR2 YYREEE come from the germline V gene (reference sequence). The CDR3 runs 12 residues. The CDR3 DNA is TGTGCCAGCAGCTTGGATAGGGAGACCCAGCACTTC. This gives the protein CASSLDRETQHF.

This clonotype was detected ten times or more. This rearrangement joins TRBV29-1 to TRBJ2-5, with D perhaps matching TRBD2 (6 bases). Trimming shortened V by 1 base and J by 5 bases, and 14 bases separated the two germline ends. There are 14 residues in the CDR3. Per the germline V gene, CDR1 is SQVTM and CDR2 is ANQGSEA. CDR3 DNA: TGCAGCGTTGAAGGGAGGGGAAGTCCTGAGACCCAGTACTTC. Protein sequence: CSVEGRGSPETQYF.

This chain joins TRBV24-1 and TRBJ2-1; 7 bases align to TRBD1. The germline gives CDR1 KGHDR, CDR2 SFDVKD. This CDR3 contains 15 residues. V trimming: 4 bases; J trimming: 8 bases; junction bases outside the gene matches: 10. CDR3: CATSDPDRAVDEQFF. The DNA of the CDR3 is TGTGCCACCAGTGACCCAGACAGGGCGGTGGATGAGCAGTTCTTC.